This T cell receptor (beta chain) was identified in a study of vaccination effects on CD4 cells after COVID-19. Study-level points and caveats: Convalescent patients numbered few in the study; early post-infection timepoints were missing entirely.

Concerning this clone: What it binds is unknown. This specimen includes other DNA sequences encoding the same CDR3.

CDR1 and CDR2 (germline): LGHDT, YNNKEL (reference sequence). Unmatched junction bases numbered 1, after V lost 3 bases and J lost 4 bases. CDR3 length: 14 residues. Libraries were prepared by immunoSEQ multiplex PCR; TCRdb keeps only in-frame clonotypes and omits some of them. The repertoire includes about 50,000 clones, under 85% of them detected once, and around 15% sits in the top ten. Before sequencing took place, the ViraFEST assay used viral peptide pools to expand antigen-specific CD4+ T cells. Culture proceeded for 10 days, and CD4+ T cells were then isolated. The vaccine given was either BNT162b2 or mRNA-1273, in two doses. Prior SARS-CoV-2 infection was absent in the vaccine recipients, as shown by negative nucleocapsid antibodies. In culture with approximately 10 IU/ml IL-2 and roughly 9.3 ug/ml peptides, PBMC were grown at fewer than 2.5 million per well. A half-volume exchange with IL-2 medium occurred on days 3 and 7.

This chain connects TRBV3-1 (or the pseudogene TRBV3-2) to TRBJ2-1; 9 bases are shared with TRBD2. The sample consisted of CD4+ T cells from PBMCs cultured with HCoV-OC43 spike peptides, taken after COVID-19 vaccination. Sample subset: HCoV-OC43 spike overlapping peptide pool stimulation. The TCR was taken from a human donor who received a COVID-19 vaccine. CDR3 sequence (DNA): TGTGCCAGCAGCCAGCTAGCGGGGTACAATGAGCAGTTCTTC. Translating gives CASSQLAGYNEQFF.